These 20 T cell receptor beta chains came from one sample sequenced in a study of shared clonotypes between healthy human individuals. Data came from immunoSEQ multiplex PCR; TCRdb stores just in-frame clones and leaves some out. The sample lists around 620,000 clones; around 96% were seen once. Naive CD8 populations comprised CD45RO-negative cells positively selected for CCR7, excluding terminally differentiated effector memory CD45RA+ cells. Sequenced: naive CD8+ T cells sorted from blood. The origin of the receptors is a woman in her 30s in good health.

The chain couples TRBV27 to TRBJ2-7, with 7 bases aligning to TRBD1. The CDR3 contains 12 residues. Losses at the gene ends were 6 bases for V and 6 bases for J; bases not matched to a gene: 5. CDR1 and CDR2 (germline): MNHEY, SMNVEV (reference sequence). CDR3 sequence reads: CASRTGNGEQYF. In nucleotides, the CDR3 is TGTGCCAGCAGGACAGGGAACGGCGAGCAGTACTTC.

The chain is built from TRBV4-1 and TRBJ2-1, with 7 nucleotides matching TRBD2. CDR1 and CDR2 (germline): MGHRA, YSYEKL. The CDR3 is made up of 13 amino acids. The V segment lost 7 bases and the J segment 4 bases; nucleotides outside the gene matches: 4. As DNA, the CDR3 is TGCGCCAGCACCGCAGCGGGGTACAATGAGCAGTTCTTC. This encodes CASTAAGYNEQFF.

V is TRBV2 and J is TRBJ2-7, with D possibly TRBD1 on 5 matching bases. From germline, CDR1 is SNHLY and CDR2 FYNNEI. Trimming took off 5 bases at V and 2 bases at J, with 13 bases between the two ends. This CDR3 has 14 amino acids. The DNA for the CDR3 is TGTGCCAGCAGTCAGACAGAGGCTCCCTACGAGCAGTACTTC. This encodes CASSQTEAPYEQYF.

The genes are TRBV2 and TRBJ2-7; 9 nucleotides match TRBD2. Germline trimming cut 3 bases from V and 0 bases from J; bases unmatched to any gene: 3. The V gene's germline CDR1 is SNHLY and CDR2 FYNNEI. CDR3 length equals 15 residues. The CDR3 loop reads CASSEIAGVSYEQYF. The CDR3 DNA follows: TGTGCCAGCAGTGAGATAGCGGGAGTCTCCTACGAGCAGTACTTC.

The chain carries TRBV4-1 and TRBJ2-7, with 8 bases matching TRBD1. With 4 bases clipped from V and 6 bases from J, the junction kept 11 bases outside the gene matches. Germline V gene sequence: CDR1 MGHRA, CDR2 YSYEKL. The CDR3 loop spans 15 amino acids. The CDR3 DNA follows: TGCGCCAGCAGCCCGAGAGGGACAGGTTCCCCCGAGCAGTACTTC. Translation: CASSPRGTGSPEQYF.

The V and J genes are TRBV7-8 and TRBJ2-2; a weak D match, TRBD1 (5 bases). Germline-derived CDR1 and CDR2 are SGHVS and FQNEAQ. CDR3 size: 17 residues. V shed 1 base and J shed 4 bases, with 16 bases lying between them. The CDR3 loop is CASSLGGAGYGTGELFF. The CDR3 nucleotides are TGTGCCAGCAGCTTAGGTGGGGCAGGTTACGGCACCGGGGAGCTGTTTTTT.

As concerns this clone: The identical CDR3 is also encoded by other nucleotide sequences in the sample. V gene TRBV11-2 combines with J gene TRBJ1-1, with a tentative D call TRBD1 (5 bases). Germline values: CDR1 SGHAT, CDR2 FQNNGV. This CDR3 has 12 amino acids. Trimming took 5 bases from V and 4 from J, leaving 8 bases between them. CDR3 sequence reads: CASSPGGTEAFF. CDR3 DNA sequence: TGTGCCAGCAGCCCGGGGGGCACTGAAGCTTTCTTT. The full variable domain, in which reference TRBV11-2 and TRBJ1-1 provide the parts outside the CDR3, is EAGVAQSPRYKIIEKRQSVAFWCNPISGHATLYWYQQILGQGPKLLIQFQNNGVVDDSQLPKDRFSAERLKGVDSTLKIQPAKLEDSAVYLCASSPGGTEAFFGQGTRLTVV.

The V and J genes are TRBV28 and TRBJ2-3; 8 bases map to TRBD2. CDR3 length: 15 residues. Germline V gene sequence: CDR1 MDHEN, CDR2 SYDVKM. Trimming removed 4 bases from V and 6 bases from J; junction bases left unmatched: 9. CDR3: CASSSKPRLADTQYF. In DNA, the CDR3 is TGTGCCAGCAGTTCCAAACCGAGACTAGCGGATACGCAGTATTTT.

The V gene is TRBV27, the J gene TRBJ2-1; 8 bases fit TRBD1. The germline gives CDR1 MNHEY, CDR2 SMNVEV (reference sequence). V trimming: 4 bases; J trimming: 8 bases; junction bases outside the gene matches: 4. The CDR3 covers 13 residues. As DNA, the CDR3 is TGTGCCAGCAGTTCAGACAGGGGCTATGAGCAGTTCTTC. It yields the protein CASSSDRGYEQFF.

V gene TRBV2 combines with J gene TRBJ2-7; 7 bases fit TRBD2. CDR1 and CDR2 (germline): SNHLY, FYNNEI. Trimming removed 4 bases from V and 5 bases from J; junction bases left unmatched: 11. This CDR3 contains 15 residues. The CDR3 sequence is CASSAAGEGHHEQYF. The DNA of the CDR3 is TGTGCCAGCAGTGCCGCGGGGGAGGGCCACCACGAGCAGTACTTC.

Notes on this clone: The same CDR3 also results from other DNA sequences found in this sample. The chain employs TRBV5-6 and TRBJ2-7; D call uncertain. CDR3 length equals 12 residues. The V gene's germline CDR1 is SGHDT and CDR2 YYEEEE. The V end was cut by 1 base, the J end by 4 bases, with 6 bases between. This CDR3 is CASSLTSYEQYF. CDR3 coding DNA: TGTGCCAGCAGCTTGACATCTTACGAGCAGTACTTC.

CDR3 region: CASIPTGGSGNTIYF. CDR3 in DNA: TGTGCCAGCATCCCAACAGGGGGCTCTGGAAACACCATATATTTT. V usage is TRBV2 and J usage is TRBJ1-3, with TRBD1 matching over 8 bases. J gave up 0 bases and V 7 bases, and 5 bases lay outside the gene matches. The CDR3 covers 15 residues. Germline CDR1 reads SNHLY; CDR2 reads FYNNEI.

The chain links TRBV28 to TRBJ1-4; no firm D call. This CDR3 is 17 amino acids long. The germline V gene has CDR1 MDHEN and CDR2 SYDVKM. Between the trimmed V and J ends, which lost 5 bases and 3 bases, there was a span of 19 bases. Written as DNA, the CDR3 is TGTGCCAGCAGTCCACCGGCTAGGCAGAGCCCTAATGAAAAACTGTTTTTT. Its translation: CASSPPARQSPNEKLFF.

The chain links TRBV19 to TRBJ1-6, with D unclear. Trimming removed 4 bases from V and 4 bases from J, with 23 bases in between. The length of the CDR3 is 19 residues. Looked up from germline, CDR1 is LNHDA and CDR2 is SQIVND (reference sequence). CDR3 in amino acids: CASSKGADTELGYNSPLHF. The CDR3, as DNA: TGTGCCAGTAGTAAGGGAGCAGATACTGAGCTCGGGTATAATTCACCCCTCCACTTT. The whole variable domain, remainder taken from reference TRBV19 and TRBJ1-6, is DGGITQSPKYLFRKEGQNVTLSCEQNLNHDAMYWYRQDPGQGLRLIYYSQIVNDFQKGDIAEGYSVSREKKESFPLTVTSAQKNPTAFYLCASSKGADTELGYNSPLHFGNGTRLTVT.

This clone was counted between two and nine times. The V call is TRBV27, the J call TRBJ2-7, with unresolved D. Between the trimmed V and J ends, which lost 2 bases and 5 bases, there was a span of 4 bases. Germline loops: CDR1 MNHEY, CDR2 SMNVEV (reference sequence). CDR3 size: 11 residues. The DNA of the CDR3 is TGTGCCAGCAGTTTAGGGCACGAGCAGTACTTC. The encoded protein is CASSLGHEQYF.

CDR3 bases: TGTGCCAGCAGCGAACAAGATTGGGAGGAAAGGTACTTC. Protein: CASSEQDWEERYF. The genes are TRBV6-8 and TRBJ2-7; D perhaps matches TRBD2 (6 bases). This CDR3 spans 13 amino acids. Germline loops: CDR1 MNHGY, CDR2 SAAAGT. V gave up 6 bases and J gave up 12 bases, with 21 bases separating them.

This clone was recorded once. In nucleotides, the CDR3 is TGTGCCAGTAGTATCCCTTACGAGCAGTACTTC. Its protein is CASSIPYEQYF. The J gene is TRBJ2-5, the V gene TRBV19; D unresolved. The J call is uncertain, as TRBJ2-7 better fits the DNA end. Germline V lookup: CDR1 LNHDA, CDR2 SQIVND (reference sequence). The CDR3 is 11 residues long.

This clone was seen once. The chain recombines TRBV5-1 with TRBJ2-2; 7 bases agree with TRBD2. Germline V gene data show CDR1 as SGHRS and CDR2 as YFSETQ. CDR3 length: 14 residues. Trimming cost V 4 bases and J 5 bases; bases outside gene matches: 5. CDR3 protein: CASSRTSLTGELFF. The CDR3 DNA is TGCGCCAGCAGCCGGACTAGTCTTACCGGGGAGCTGTTTTTT.

This clone has just a few counts. The chain carries TRBV4-2 and TRBJ1-1, with D unresolved. Germline V gives CDR1 LGHNA, CDR2 YNFKEQ. V shed 4 bases and J shed 2 bases, with 8 bases lying between them. The CDR3 length is 13 residues. CDR3 amino acids: CASSLDFNTEAFF. The CDR3 DNA follows: TGTGCCAGCAGCCTTGACTTCAACACTGAAGCTTTCTTT.

V and J are TRBV14 and TRBJ2-2; the match to TRBD1 covers 9 bases. This CDR3 contains 15 residues. J gave up 4 bases and V 5 bases, and 5 bases lay outside the gene matches. Germline V gene lookup returns CDR1 SGHDN and CDR2 FVKESK. The CDR3 bases are TGTGCCAGCAGCACTCGGGACAGGGTCACCGGGGAGCTGTTTTTT. Its translation: CASSTRDRVTGELFF.